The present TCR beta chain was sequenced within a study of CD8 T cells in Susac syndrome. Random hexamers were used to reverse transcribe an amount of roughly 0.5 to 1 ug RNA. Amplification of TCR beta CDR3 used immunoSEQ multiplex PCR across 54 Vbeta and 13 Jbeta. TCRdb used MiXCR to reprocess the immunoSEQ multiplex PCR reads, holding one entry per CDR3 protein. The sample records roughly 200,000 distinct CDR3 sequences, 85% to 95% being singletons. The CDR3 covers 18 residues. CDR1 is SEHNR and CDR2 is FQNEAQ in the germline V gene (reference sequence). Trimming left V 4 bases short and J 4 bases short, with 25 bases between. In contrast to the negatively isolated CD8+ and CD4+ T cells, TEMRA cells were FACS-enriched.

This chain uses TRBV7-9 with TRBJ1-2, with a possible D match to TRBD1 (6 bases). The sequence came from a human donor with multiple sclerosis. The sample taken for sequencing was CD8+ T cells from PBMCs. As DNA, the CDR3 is TGTGCCAGCAGCTCCTTAGGGGAGGCCTTTGGAGGGGGCTATGGCTACACCTTC. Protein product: CASSSLGEAFGGGYGYTF.